The T cell receptor (beta chain) under discussion was sequenced for a study of response to subunit inactivated influenza vaccine. Study results and caveats: The study's authors posited that every seasonal influenza vaccination enlists few new T cells.

This clonotype turned up a few times. Its specificity is unknown. TCRdb processed the RT-PCR reads anew with MiXCR; each CDR3 protein has one entry. The data contain roughly 780,000 distinct CDR3 sequences, around 18% of them singletons. CDR1 and CDR2 from the germline V gene are ENHRY and SYGVKD. The CDR3 has 14 amino acids. V shed 1 base and J 5 bases; nucleotides not matched to a gene: 3. This chain connects TRBV10-3 to TRBJ2-7; 9 positions match TRBD2. Source: PBMCs from blood, taken roughly 5 days after vaccination. This clonotype was sampled from a man aged 50 or older who received an inactivated influenza vaccine. DNA for the CDR3: TGTGCCATCAGTGAGTGGACTAGCGCGGACGAGCAGTACTTC. As protein: CAISEWTSADEQYF.